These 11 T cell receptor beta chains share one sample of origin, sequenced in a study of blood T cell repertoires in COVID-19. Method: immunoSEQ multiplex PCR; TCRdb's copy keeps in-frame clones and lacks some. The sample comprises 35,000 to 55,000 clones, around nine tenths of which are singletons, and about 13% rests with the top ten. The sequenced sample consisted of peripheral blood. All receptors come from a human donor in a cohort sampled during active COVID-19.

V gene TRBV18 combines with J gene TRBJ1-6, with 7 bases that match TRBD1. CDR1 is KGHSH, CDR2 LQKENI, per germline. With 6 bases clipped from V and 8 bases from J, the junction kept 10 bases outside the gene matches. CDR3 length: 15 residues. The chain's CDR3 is CASSPLQGPDSPLHF. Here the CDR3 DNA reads TGTGCCAGCTCGCCCTTACAGGGGCCGGATTCACCCCTCCACTTT.

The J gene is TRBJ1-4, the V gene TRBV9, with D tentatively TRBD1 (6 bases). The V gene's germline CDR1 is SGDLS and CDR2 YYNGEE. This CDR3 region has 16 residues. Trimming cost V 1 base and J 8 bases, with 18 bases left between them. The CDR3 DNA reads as TGTGCCAGCAGCGTAACACAGGGACCCGTTTGGGAAAAACTGTTTTTT. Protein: CASSVTQGPVWEKLFF. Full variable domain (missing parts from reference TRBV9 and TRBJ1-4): DSGVTQTPKHLITATGQRVTLRCSPRSGDLSVYWYQQSLDQGLQFLIQYYNGEERAKGNILERFSAQQFPDLHSELNLSSLELGDSALYFCASSVTQGPVWEKLFFGSGTQLSVL.

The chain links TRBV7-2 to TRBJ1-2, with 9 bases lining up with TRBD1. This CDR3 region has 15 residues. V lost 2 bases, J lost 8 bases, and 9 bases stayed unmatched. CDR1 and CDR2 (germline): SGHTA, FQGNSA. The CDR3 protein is CASSLFSGTGTGYTF. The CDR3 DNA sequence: TGTGCCAGCAGCTTATTCTCCGGGACAGGGACCGGCTACACCTTC.

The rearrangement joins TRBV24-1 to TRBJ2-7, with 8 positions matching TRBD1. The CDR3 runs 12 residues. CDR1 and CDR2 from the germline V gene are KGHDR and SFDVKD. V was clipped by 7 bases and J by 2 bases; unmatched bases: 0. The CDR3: CATRTGAYEQYF. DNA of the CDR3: TGTGCCACCAGGACAGGGGCCTACGAGCAGTACTTC.

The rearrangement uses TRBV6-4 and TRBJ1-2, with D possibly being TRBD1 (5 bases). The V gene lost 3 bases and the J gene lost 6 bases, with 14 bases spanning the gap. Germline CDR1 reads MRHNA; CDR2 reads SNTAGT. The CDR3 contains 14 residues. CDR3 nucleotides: TGTGCCAGCAGTGAATCAGGGAGGGGCCATGGCTACACCTTC. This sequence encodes CASSESGRGHGYTF.

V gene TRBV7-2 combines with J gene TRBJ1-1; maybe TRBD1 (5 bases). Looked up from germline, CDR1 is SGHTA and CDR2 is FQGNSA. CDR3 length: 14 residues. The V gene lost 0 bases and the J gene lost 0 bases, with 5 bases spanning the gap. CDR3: CASSLAGVNTEAFF. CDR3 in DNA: TGTGCCAGCAGCTTAGCAGGGGTGAACACTGAAGCTTTCTTT.

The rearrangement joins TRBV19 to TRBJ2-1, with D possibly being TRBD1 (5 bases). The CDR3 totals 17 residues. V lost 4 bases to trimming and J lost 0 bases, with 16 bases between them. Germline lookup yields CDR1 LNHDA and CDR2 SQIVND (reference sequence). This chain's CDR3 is CASSTGYGLGSYNEQFF. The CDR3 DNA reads TGTGCCAGTAGTACAGGGTACGGGCTGGGCTCCTACAATGAGCAGTTCTTC.

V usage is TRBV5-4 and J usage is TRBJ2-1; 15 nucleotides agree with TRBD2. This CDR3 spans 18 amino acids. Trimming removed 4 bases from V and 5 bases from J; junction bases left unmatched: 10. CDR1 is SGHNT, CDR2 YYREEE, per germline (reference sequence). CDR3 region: CASSRGLAGGPGNNEQFF. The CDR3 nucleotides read TGTGCCAGCAGCCGCGGACTAGCGGGGGGGCCAGGGAACAATGAGCAGTTCTTC.

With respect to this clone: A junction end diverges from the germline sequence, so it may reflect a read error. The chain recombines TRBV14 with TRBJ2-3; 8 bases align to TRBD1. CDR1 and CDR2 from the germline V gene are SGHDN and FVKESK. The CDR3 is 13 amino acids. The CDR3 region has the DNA TGTGCCAGCAGCCAGGTGGGGACAGGTACGCAGTATTTT. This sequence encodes CASSQVGTGTQYF.

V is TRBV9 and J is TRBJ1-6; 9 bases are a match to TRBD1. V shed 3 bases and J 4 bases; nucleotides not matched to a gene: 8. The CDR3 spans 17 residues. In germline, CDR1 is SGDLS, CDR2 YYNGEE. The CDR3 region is CASSGGAGTGYNSPLHF. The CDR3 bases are TGTGCCAGCAGCGGGGGAGCCGGGACAGGGTATAATTCACCCCTCCACTTT. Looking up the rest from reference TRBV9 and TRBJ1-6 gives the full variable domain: DSGVTQTPKHLITATGQRVTLRCSPRSGDLSVYWYQQSLDQGLQFLIQYYNGEERAKGNILERFSAQQFPDLHSELNLSSLELGDSALYFCASSGGAGTGYNSPLHFGNGTRLTVT.

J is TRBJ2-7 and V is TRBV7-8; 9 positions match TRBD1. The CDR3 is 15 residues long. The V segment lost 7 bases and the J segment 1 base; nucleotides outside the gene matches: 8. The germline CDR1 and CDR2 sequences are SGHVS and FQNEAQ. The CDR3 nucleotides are TGTGCCAGCACCCGGACCGGGACAGGGTCCTACGAGCAGTACTTC. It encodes CASTRTGTGSYEQYF.